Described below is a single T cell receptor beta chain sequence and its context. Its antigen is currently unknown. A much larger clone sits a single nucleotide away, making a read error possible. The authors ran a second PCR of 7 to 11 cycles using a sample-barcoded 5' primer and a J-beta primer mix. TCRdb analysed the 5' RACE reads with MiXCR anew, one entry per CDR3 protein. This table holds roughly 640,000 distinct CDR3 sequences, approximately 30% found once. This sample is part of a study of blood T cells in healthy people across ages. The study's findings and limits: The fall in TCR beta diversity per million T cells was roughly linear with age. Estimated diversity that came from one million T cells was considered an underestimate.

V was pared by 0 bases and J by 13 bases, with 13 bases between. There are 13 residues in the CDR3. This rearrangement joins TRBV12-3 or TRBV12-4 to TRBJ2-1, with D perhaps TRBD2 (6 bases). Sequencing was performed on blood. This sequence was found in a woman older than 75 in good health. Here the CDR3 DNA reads TGTGCCAGCAGTTTAGCGGAGGGAGAGACCCAGTTCTTC. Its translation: CASSLAEGETQFF.